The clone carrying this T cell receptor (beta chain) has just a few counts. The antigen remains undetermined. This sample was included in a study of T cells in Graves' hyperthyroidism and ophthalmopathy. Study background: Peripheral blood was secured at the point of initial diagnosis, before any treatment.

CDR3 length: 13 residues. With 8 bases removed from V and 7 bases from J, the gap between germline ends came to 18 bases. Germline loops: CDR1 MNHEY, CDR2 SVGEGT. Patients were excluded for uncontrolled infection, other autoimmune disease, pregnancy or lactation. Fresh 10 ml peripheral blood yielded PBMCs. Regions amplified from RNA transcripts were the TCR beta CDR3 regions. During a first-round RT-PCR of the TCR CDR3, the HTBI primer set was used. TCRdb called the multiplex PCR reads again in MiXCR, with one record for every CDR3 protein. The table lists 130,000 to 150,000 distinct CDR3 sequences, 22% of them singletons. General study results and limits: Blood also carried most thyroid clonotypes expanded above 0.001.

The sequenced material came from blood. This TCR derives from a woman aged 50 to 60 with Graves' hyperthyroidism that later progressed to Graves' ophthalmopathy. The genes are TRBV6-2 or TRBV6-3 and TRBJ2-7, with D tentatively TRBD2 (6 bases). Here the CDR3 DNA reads TGTGCCAGCGGCGAAGTGTGGGCGGGGGAGCAGTACTTC. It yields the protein CASGEVWAGEQYF.